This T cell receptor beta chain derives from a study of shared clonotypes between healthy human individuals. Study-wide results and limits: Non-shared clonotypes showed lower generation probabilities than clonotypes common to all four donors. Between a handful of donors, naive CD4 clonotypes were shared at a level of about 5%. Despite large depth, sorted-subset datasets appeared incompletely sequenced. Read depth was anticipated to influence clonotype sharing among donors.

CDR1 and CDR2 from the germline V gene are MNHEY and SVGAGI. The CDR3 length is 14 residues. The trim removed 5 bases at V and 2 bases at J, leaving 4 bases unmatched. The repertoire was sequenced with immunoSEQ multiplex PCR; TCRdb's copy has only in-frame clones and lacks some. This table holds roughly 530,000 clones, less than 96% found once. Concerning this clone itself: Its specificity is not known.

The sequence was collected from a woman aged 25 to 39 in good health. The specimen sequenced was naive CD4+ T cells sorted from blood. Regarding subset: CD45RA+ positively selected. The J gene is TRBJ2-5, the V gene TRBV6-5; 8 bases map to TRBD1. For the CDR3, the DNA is TGTGCCAGCAGTCTGGGACAGGCTCAAGAGACCCAGTACTTC. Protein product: CASSLGQAQETQYF.